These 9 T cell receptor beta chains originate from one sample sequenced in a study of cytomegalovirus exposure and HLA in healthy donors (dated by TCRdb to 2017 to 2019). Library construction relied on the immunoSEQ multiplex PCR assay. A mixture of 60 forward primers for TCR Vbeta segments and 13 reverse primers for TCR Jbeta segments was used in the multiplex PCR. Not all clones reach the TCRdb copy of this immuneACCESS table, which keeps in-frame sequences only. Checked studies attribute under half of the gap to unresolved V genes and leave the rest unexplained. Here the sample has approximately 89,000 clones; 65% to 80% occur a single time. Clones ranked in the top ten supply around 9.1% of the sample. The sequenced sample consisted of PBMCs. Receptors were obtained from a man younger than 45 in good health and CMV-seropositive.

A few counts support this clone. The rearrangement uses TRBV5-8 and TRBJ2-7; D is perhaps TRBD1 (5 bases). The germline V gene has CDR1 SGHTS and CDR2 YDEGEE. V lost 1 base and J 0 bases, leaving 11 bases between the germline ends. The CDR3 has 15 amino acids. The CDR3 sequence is CASSLKPDSSYEQYF. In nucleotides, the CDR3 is TGTGCCAGCAGCTTGAAACCAGACAGCTCCTACGAGCAGTACTTC. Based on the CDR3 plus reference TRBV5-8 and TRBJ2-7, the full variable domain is EAGVTQSPTHLIKTRGQQATLRCSPISGHTSVYWYQQALGLGLQFLLWYDEGEERNRGNFPPRFSGRQFPNYSSELNVNALELEDSALYLCASSLKPDSSYEQYFGPGTRLTVT.

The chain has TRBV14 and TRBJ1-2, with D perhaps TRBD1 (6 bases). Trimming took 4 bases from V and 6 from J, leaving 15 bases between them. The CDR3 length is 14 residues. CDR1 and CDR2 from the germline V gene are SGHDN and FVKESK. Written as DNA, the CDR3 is TGTGCCAGCAGCCCGACAGGTCTTGGAAATGGCTACACCTTC. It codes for CASSPTGLGNGYTF.

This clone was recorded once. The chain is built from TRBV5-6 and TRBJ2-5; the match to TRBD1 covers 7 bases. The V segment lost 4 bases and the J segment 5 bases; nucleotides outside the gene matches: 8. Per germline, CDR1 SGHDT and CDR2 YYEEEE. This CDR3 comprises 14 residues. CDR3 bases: TGTGCCAGCAGCCCGGGACAGCTCTGGGAGACCCAGTACTTC. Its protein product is CASSPGQLWETQYF.

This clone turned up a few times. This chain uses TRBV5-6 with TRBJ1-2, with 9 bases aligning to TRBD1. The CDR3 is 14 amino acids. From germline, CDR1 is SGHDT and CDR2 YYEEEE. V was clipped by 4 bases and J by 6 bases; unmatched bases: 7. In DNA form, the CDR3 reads TGTGCCAGCAGCCCCCTGGACAGGGGCCATGGCTACACCTTC. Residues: CASSPLDRGHGYTF.

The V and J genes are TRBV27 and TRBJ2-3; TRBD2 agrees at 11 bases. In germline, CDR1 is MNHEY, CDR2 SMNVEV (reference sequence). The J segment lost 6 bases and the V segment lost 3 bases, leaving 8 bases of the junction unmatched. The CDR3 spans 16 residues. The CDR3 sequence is CASSFRLAGPPDTQYF. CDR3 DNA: TGTGCCAGCAGTTTCAGACTAGCGGGGCCCCCCGATACGCAGTATTTT.

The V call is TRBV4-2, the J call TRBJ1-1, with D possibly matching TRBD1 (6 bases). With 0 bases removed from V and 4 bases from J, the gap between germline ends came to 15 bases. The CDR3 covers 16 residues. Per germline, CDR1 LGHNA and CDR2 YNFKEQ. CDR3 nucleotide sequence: TGTGCCAGCAGCCAAGAGTCCCAGGGGCGCGTCACTGAAGCTTTCTTT. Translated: CASSQESQGRVTEAFF.

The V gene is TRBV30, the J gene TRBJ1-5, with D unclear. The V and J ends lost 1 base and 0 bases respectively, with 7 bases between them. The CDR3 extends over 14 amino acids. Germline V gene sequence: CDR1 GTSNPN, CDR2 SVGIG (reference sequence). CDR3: CAWSDRASNQPQHF. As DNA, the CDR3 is TGTGCCTGGAGTGATCGCGCTAGCAATCAGCCCCAGCATTTT.

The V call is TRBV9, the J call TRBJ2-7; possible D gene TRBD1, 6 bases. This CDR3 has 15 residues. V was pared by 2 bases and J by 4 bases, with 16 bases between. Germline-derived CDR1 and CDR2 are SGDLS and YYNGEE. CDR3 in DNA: TGTGCCAGCAGCGTGAGTGGCAGGGGCGCGTACGAGCAGTACTTC. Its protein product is CASSVSGRGAYEQYF.

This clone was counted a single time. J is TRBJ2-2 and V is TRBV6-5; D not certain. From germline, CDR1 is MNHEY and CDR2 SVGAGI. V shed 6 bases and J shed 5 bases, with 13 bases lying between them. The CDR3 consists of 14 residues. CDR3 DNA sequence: TGTGCCAGCAGCTTCCGGCTGGAGACCGGGGAGCTGTTTTTT. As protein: CASSFRLETGELFF.